The 27 T cell receptor beta chains below come from one sample, sequenced in a study of CD8 T cells in Susac syndrome. Reverse transcription of 0.5 to 1 ug RNA was performed with random hexamers. TCRdb used MiXCR to reprocess the immunoSEQ multiplex PCR reads, holding one entry per CDR3 protein. Among about 120,000 distinct CDR3 sequences listed, around 95% were seen once. Sequenced sample: CD4+ T cells from PBMCs. The receptors were gathered from a human donor in good health.

This clonotype was found a few times. CDR3: CASSSTGNTEAFF. CDR3 in DNA: TGTGCCAGCAGTTCAACAGGGAACACTGAAGCTTTCTTT. V gene TRBV6-4 combines with J gene TRBJ1-1; D perhaps matches TRBD1 (5 bases). CDR3 length equals 13 residues. Trimming stripped 5 bases from V and 1 base from J, with 8 bases between. Germline CDR1 and CDR2: MRHNA and SNTAGT.

The chain recombines TRBV3-1 with TRBJ2-1; D not resolved. Germline V gene data show CDR1 as LGHDT and CDR2 as YNNKEL (reference sequence). Trimming took 4 bases from V and 0 from J, leaving 10 bases between them. This CDR3 contains 15 residues. CDR3 amino acids: CASSPHPNSYNEQFF. In DNA, the CDR3 is TGTGCCAGCAGCCCGCATCCCAACTCCTACAATGAGCAGTTCTTC.

The chain joins TRBV12-3 or TRBV12-4 to TRBJ2-6; D ambiguous. V gave up 6 bases and J gave up 0 bases, with 9 bases separating them. CDR3 size: 15 residues. The CDR3 coding sequence is TGTGCCAGCAGGCCGACGTCCTCTGGGGCCAACGTCCTGACTTTC. This codes for CASRPTSSGANVLTF.

This chain connects TRBV5-8 to TRBJ2-1; 9 nucleotides agree with TRBD1. Germline V gene sequence: CDR1 SGHTS, CDR2 YDEGEE. The CDR3 runs 14 residues. V was pared by 9 bases and J by 6 bases, with 10 bases of the junction left unmatched. The CDR3 DNA follows: TGTGCCACCCCCTTAGGGACAGGGCTCAATGAGCAGTTCTTC. Protein: CATPLGTGLNEQFF.

The chain has TRBV28 and TRBJ2-5, with 12 bases matching TRBD2. The junction had 10 bases not matched to a gene; V was cut back by 6 bases and J by 5 bases. In germline, CDR1 is MDHEN, CDR2 SYDVKM. CDR3 length: 16 residues. CDR3 DNA sequence: TGTGCCAGCAGCCCGATACCTAGCGGGAGGGTTGAGACCCAGTACTTC. It specifies CASSPIPSGRVETQYF.

The V call is TRBV6-5, the J call TRBJ2-2, with unresolved D. In germline, CDR1 is MNHEY, CDR2 SVGAGI. V was shortened by 4 bases and J by 2 bases, with 8 bases between the two germline ends. The CDR3 totals 14 residues. The DNA for the CDR3 is TGTGCCAGCAGTTCGACCGCCAACACCGGGGAGCTGTTTTTT. It codes for CASSSTANTGELFF.

This clonotype was picked up one time. V usage is TRBV12-3 or TRBV12-4 and J usage is TRBJ2-7, with D possibly being TRBD2 (6 bases). The length of the CDR3 is 14 residues. V shed 8 bases and J shed 8 bases, with 22 bases lying between them. In DNA form, the CDR3 reads TGTGCCAGCCACCACCTTAAGCCTAGCGAAAAGCAGTACTTC. Amino acids: CASHHLKPSEKQYF.

A remark on this clonotype: One end of the junction varies from germline; a read error may be responsible. The chain has TRBV29-1 and TRBJ2-7; 15 positions agree with TRBD2. The CDR3 has 16 residues. CDR1 is SQVTM and CDR2 is ANQGSEA in the germline V gene. The CDR3 DNA follows: TGCAGCGTGGAAGGACTAGCGGGAGGGACAAGATACGAGCAGTACTTC. It specifies CSVEGLAGGTRYEQYF.

V is TRBV23-1 and J is TRBJ1-1, with D uncertain. TRBV23-1 is flagged as an ORF with uncertain function. V lost 2 bases to trimming and J lost 1 base, with 14 bases between them. CDR3 length: 16 amino acids. The CDR3 bases are TGCGCCAGCAGTCAAGGGTCCGGGGAAGGGAACACTGAAGCTTTCTTT. It is translated as CASSQGSGEGNTEAFF.

The V call is TRBV3-1, the J call TRBJ2-5; TRBD2 agrees at 7 bases. Germline loops: CDR1 LGHDT, CDR2 YNNKEL (reference sequence). The V gene end was trimmed by 4 bases and the J gene end by 2 bases; junction bases not matched to a gene: 7. This CDR3 spans 15 amino acids. The CDR3 loop reads CASSPLLARQETQYF. The CDR3 DNA follows: TGTGCCAGCAGCCCTCTACTAGCGCGGCAAGAGACCCAGTACTTC.

The chain has TRBV19 and TRBJ2-2, with D uncertain. CDR1 and CDR2 from the germline V gene are LNHDA and SQIVND (reference sequence). The CDR3 is 14 residues long. V dropped 4 bases and J dropped 4 bases, with 10 bases sitting between them. The CDR3 reads CASSTVGSTGELFF. The CDR3 coding sequence is TGTGCCAGTAGTACAGTTGGGTCCACCGGGGAGCTGTTTTTT.

This clonotype was seen a single time. The rearrangement uses TRBV6-5 and TRBJ2-3; D gene ambiguous. Germline V CDR1 and CDR2: MNHEY, SVGAGI. This CDR3 comprises 14 residues. Between the trimmed V and J ends, which lost 2 bases and 1 base, there was a span of 7 bases. CDR3 DNA sequence: TGTGCCAGCAGTTACGTTTCCGGCACAGATACGCAGTATTTT. It is translated as CASSYVSGTDTQYF.

The chain recombines TRBV20-1 with TRBJ2-1; 9 bases fit TRBD2. In germline, CDR1 is DFQATT, CDR2 SNEGSKA (reference sequence). Trimming at V came to 4 bases and at J to 8 bases, leaving 9 bases not matched to a gene. This CDR3 region has 14 residues. For the CDR3, the DNA is TGCAGTGCTACCAGAACTAGCGGGTTGGATGAGCAGTTCTTC. Translating gives CSATRTSGLDEQFF.

The chain is built from TRBV30 and TRBJ2-1; the D gene is possibly TRBD2 (6 bases). The CDR3 consists of 12 residues. In germline, CDR1 is GTSNPN, CDR2 SVGIG (reference sequence). V gave up 1 base and J gave up 12 bases, with 13 bases separating them. CDR3 sequence: CAWSAQEGGQFF. In DNA, the CDR3 is TGTGCCTGGAGTGCACAGGAGGGTGGGCAGTTCTTC.

This chain uses TRBV6-2 or TRBV6-3 with TRBJ2-3, with unresolved D. Per germline, CDR1 MNHEY and CDR2 SVGEGT. V dropped 4 bases and J dropped 2 bases, with 13 bases sitting between them. This CDR3 comprises 15 residues. DNA for the CDR3: TGTGCCAGCAGTTCCCCGCCTAGAGTCACAGATACGCAGTATTTT. This sequence encodes CASSSPPRVTDTQYF.

The CDR3 reads CASGAEREGGEQFF. In nucleotides, the CDR3 is TGCGCCAGCGGAGCGGAGCGGGAGGGAGGTGAGCAGTTCTTC. The chain couples TRBV10-1 to TRBJ2-1; 10 bases align to TRBD2. Germline lookup yields CDR1 WNHNN and CDR2 SYGVQD (reference sequence). There are 14 residues in the CDR3. V trimming: 8 bases; J trimming: 9 bases; junction bases outside the gene matches: 10.

The chain couples TRBV5-1 to TRBJ1-4, with no clear D. Per the germline V gene, CDR1 is SGHRS and CDR2 is YFSETQ. Trimming took 1 base from V and 4 from J, leaving 11 bases between them. The CDR3 runs 15 residues. The CDR3 is CASSLRAGINEKLFF. The DNA for the CDR3 is TGCGCCAGCAGCTTGAGGGCAGGCATTAATGAAAAACTGTTTTTT. The full variable domain, completed using reference TRBV5-1 and TRBJ1-4, is KAGVTQTPRYLIKTRGQQVTLSCSPISGHRSVSWYQQTPGQGLQFLFEYFSETQRNKGNFPGRFSGRQFSNSRSEMNVSTLELGDSALYLCASSLRAGINEKLFFGSGTQLSVL.

This clonotype was recorded only once. The chain carries TRBV6-2 or TRBV6-3 and TRBJ1-5; no firm D call. Germline CDR1 reads MNHEY; CDR2 reads SVGEGT. V was pared by 2 bases and J by 9 bases, with 14 bases between. The CDR3 runs to 14 residues. Here the CDR3 DNA reads TGTGCCAGCAGTTACCCCCAGGCCGAGGGGCCCCAGCATTTT. It yields the protein CASSYPQAEGPQHF.

J is TRBJ2-1 and V is TRBV6-1; a possible D gene is TRBD1 (6 bases). Looked up from germline, CDR1 is MNHNS and CDR2 is SASEGT. CDR3 length: 17 amino acids. V lost 10 bases, J lost 3 bases, and 25 bases lay in between. DNA of the CDR3: TGTGCCACTCCGGGGACAAGCGGCAGGACGGACTACAATGAGCAGTTCTTC. This encodes CATPGTSGRTDYNEQFF.

This chain links TRBV27 with TRBJ1-1; D is possibly TRBD1 (5 bases). Germline V gives CDR1 MNHEY, CDR2 SMNVEV (reference sequence). Deletions cut 8 bases from V and 1 base from J, with 14 bases between. CDR3 length: 14 residues. Here the CDR3 reads CASSPGQGNTEAFF. The CDR3 DNA follows: TGTGCCAGCTCACCGGGTCAGGGGAACACTGAAGCTTTCTTT.

This chain's CDR3 is CAWSVGSPETQYF. CDR3 coding DNA: TGTGCCTGGAGTGTAGGGTCCCCGGAGACCCAGTACTTC. The genes are TRBV30 and TRBJ2-5; D ambiguous. This CDR3 has 13 residues. Looked up from germline, CDR1 is GTSNPN and CDR2 is SVGIG (reference sequence). The V end was cut by 0 bases, the J end by 5 bases, with 10 bases between.

This chain uses TRBV5-1 with TRBJ1-1; possibly TRBD1 for D (6 bases). Trimming pared 4 bases from V and 5 bases from J, leaving 18 bases between. Germline CDR1 SGHRS, CDR2 YFSETQ. The CDR3 extends over 15 amino acids. In DNA form, the CDR3 reads TGCGCCAGCAGCGCCATGGGGGGGGGCGGAACTGAAGCTTTCTTT. As protein: CASSAMGGGGTEAFF.

This chain joins TRBV7-9 and TRBJ2-5, with 8 bases aligning to TRBD1. Looked up from germline, CDR1 is SEHNR and CDR2 is FQNEAQ (reference sequence). This CDR3 contains 14 residues. V was pared by 5 bases and J by 9 bases, with 11 bases of the junction left unmatched. CDR3 loop: CASSADRGASPQYF. The CDR3 DNA follows: TGTGCCAGCAGCGCTGACAGGGGTGCCAGTCCCCAGTACTTC.

CDR3 amino acids: CASSPRGETYEQYF. DNA for the CDR3: TGTGCCAGCTCCCCCCGGGGGGAGACGTACGAGCAGTACTTC. The genes are TRBV18 and TRBJ2-7; 7 bases line up with TRBD2. The CDR3 consists of 14 residues. The V gene end was trimmed by 6 bases and the J gene end by 4 bases; junction bases not matched to a gene: 9. In germline, CDR1 is KGHSH, CDR2 LQKENI. Full variable domain (missing parts from reference TRBV18 and TRBJ2-7): NAGVMQNPRHLVRRRGQEARLRCSPMKGHSHVYWYRQLPEEGLKFMVYLQKENIIDESGMPKERFSAEFPKEGPSILRIQQVVRGDSAAYFCASSPRGETYEQYFGPGTRLTVT.

The V call is TRBV3-1, the J call TRBJ2-3; D may be TRBD1 (7 bases). V was trimmed by 3 bases and J by 15 bases, leaving 22 bases between them. The CDR3 runs 14 residues. Per the germline V gene, CDR1 is LGHDT and CDR2 is YNNKEL (reference sequence). This CDR3 reads CASSHQPGAGGFYF. CDR3 bases: TGTGCCAGCAGCCACCAGCCCGGGGCAGGGGGGTTCTATTTT.

This clonotype was observed a single time. V usage is TRBV12-3 or TRBV12-4 and J usage is TRBJ2-7; D is undetermined. The CDR3 is 12 amino acids. Between the trimmed V and J ends, which lost 5 bases and 4 bases, there was a span of 9 bases. The CDR3 bases are TGTGCCAGCAGTATTGGACCTTACGAGCAGTACTTC. Protein: CASSIGPYEQYF.

The J gene is TRBJ2-5, the V gene TRBV20-1; TRBD2 matches at 13 bases. Unmatched junction bases numbered 5, after V lost 5 bases and J lost 2 bases. CDR3 length equals 15 residues. Per the germline V gene, CDR1 is DFQATT and CDR2 is SNEGSKA (reference sequence). CDR3 DNA sequence: TGCAGTGCTTCTAGACTAGCGGGAGGACAAGAGACCCAGTACTTC. Its protein is CSASRLAGGQETQYF.